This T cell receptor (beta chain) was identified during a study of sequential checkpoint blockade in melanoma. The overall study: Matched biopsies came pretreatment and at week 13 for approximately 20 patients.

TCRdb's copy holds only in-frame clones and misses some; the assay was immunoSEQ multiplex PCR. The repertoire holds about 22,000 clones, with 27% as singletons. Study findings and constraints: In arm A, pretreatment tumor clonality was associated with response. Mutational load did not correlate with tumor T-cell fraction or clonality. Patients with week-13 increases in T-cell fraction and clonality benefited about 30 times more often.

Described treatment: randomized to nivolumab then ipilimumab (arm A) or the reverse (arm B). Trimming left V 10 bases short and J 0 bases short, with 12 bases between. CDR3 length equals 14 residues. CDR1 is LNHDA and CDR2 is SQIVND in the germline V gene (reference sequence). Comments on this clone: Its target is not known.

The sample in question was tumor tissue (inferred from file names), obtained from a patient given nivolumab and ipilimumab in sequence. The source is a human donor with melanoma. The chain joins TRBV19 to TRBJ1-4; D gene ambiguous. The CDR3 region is CATRDTATNEKLFF. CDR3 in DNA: TGTGCCACCCGAGACACCGCAACTAATGAAAAACTGTTTTTT.